Listed below are T cell receptor beta chains from one sample, sequenced in a study of shared clonotypes between healthy human individuals. Data came from immunoSEQ multiplex PCR; TCRdb stores just in-frame clones and leaves some out. The profile shows 2 million to 2.5 million clones, more than 85% of them singletons. Source material: naive CD4+ T cells from PBMCs. The receptors were gathered from a man between 18 and 29 years old in good health. Some clones in this sample may be carry-over from other donors' samples. The CDR3 runs from the conserved cysteine through the conserved F or W. A D gene is named only where the DNA matches it firmly.

>NA|TRBV28|TRBJ1-5
CASSLSPRPNQPQHF
>NA|TRBV6-5|TRBJ1-1
CASSYNRETEAFF
>TRBD1|TRBV14|TRBJ2-2
CASSRRQGNTGELFF
>TRBD1|TRBV25-1|TRBJ2-1
CASSEGTGPSSNEQFF
>TRBD2|TRBV9|TRBJ2-7
CASSASSWAGVAYEQYF
>NA|TRBV28|TRBJ2-5
CASSFLGKETQYF
>NA|TRBV2|TRBJ1-1
CASSDGLGRGGSEAFF
>TRBD2|TRBV11-2|TRBJ2-5
CAGRGREGETQYF
>TRBD2|TRBV28|TRBJ2-3
CASSVAGGVDTQYF
>TRBD1|TRBV10-3|TRBJ2-6
CAINPGGFPGANVLTF
>NA|TRBV29-1|TRBJ2-3
CSALGGGPTSKAVADTQYF
>NA|TRBV7-2|TRBJ2-3
CASSLDSGDTQYF
>NA|TRBV7-9|TRBJ2-7
CASSPGEGEQYF
>NA|TRBV10-3|TRBJ1-3
CAISEVRAGNTIYF
>TRBD1|TRBV28|TRBJ2-5
CASRTPGTGYQETQYF
>NA|TRBV4-3|TRBJ2-1
CASSQGLGKYNEQFF
>NA|TRBV10-1|TRBJ2-3
CASSESRKTRTDTQYF
>TRBD2|TRBV10-3|TRBJ2-1
CATGTSGDSSYNEQFF
>NA|TRBV2|TRBJ1-1
CASSEDWEATFF
>NA|TRBV28|TRBJ1-2
CASTPPGLGGYTF
>TRBD1|TRBV14|TRBJ1-2
CASSQERTGAGGYTF
>NA|TRBV28|TRBJ1-4
CASRNGGGEKLFF
>NA|TRBV28|TRBJ1-2
CASSPGPGTTLVNYGYTF
>NA|TRBV5-4|TRBJ1-2
CASSLDVYGYTF
>NA|TRBV5-1|TRBJ2-5
CASRLWVAATQETQYF
>NA|TRBV6-5|TRBJ1-2
CASTGLFGYTF
>NA|TRBV7-2|TRBJ1-5
CASSLVAGYSNQPQHF
>NA|TRBV6-1|TRBJ1-2
CALHRSRSYTF
>NA|TRBV6-1|TRBJ1-1
CASSANLQGNTEAFF
>TRBD1|TRBV6-5|TRBJ2-1
CASRQDRGAHEQFF
>TRBD1|TRBV11-2|TRBJ2-7
CASSLAIFRDRGIFEQYF
>NA|TRBV11-2|TRBJ2-7
CASSPQGASAAHYEQYF
>NA|TRBV7-2|TRBJ1-2
CASSLLGYYGYTF
>TRBD2|TRBV27|TRBJ2-6
CASSPREAGHSGANVLTF
>TRBD2|TRBV9|TRBJ2-2
CASSVMGGPHTGELFF